This T cell receptor beta chain emerged from a study of PD-1 blockade in mismatch repair-deficient tumors. Overall study findings and caveats: After pembrolizumab, tumor-resident clones rose rapidly, then generally contracted before radiologic responses.

A word on this clone: What it recognizes is unknown. This sample also contains other DNA sequences that code for the same CDR3.

The ends lost 6 bases at V and 2 bases at J; junction bases unmatched: 4. The CDR3 has 15 residues. Germline lookup yields CDR1 MDHEN and CDR2 SYDVKM. Produced via immunoSEQ multiplex PCR; TCRdb's table is partial and in-frame only. The sample lists about 19,000 clones, approximately 80% occurring once. This sequence originates from an adult with mismatch repair-deficient cancer. The chain couples TRBV28 to TRBJ1-5; TRBD1 aligns across 10 bases. The sample here was PBMCs, taken 52 weeks after starting pembrolizumab. CDR3 nucleotide sequence: TGTGCCAGCAGGACAGGGGGCTCAGGCAATCAGCCCCAGCATTTT. It codes for CASRTGGSGNQPQHF.